The 13 T cell receptor beta chains below all came from one sample that was sequenced in a study of T-cell memory formation after mild COVID-19. TCRdb independently ran MiXCR on the 5' RACE reads; one entry per CDR3 protein. Found here are 190,000 or so distinct CDR3 sequences, roughly a tenth of them singletons; the top ten hold under 3.5%. What was sequenced was PBMCs or a T cell subset sorted from them (not recorded which). The source is a young man who had mild COVID-19 (a few samples of this study predate the infection). Cell type and time point are not known.

This clonotype was seen more than once but under ten times. The V call is TRBV7-2, the J call TRBJ2-2; a weak D match, TRBD1 (5 bases). The CDR3 loop spans 13 amino acids. Germline V gene lookup returns CDR1 SGHTA and CDR2 FQGNSA. Trimming stripped 10 bases from V and 5 bases from J, with 14 bases between. CDR3 sequence reads: CATAVRETGELFF. In DNA form, the CDR3 reads TGTGCCACCGCCGTCAGGGAAACCGGGGAGCTGTTTTTT. Variable domain in full (rest from reference TRBV7-2 and TRBJ2-2): GAGVSQSPSNKVTEKGKDVELRCDPISGHTALYWYRQSLGQGLEFLIYFQGNSAPDKSGLPSDRFSAERTGGSVSTLTIQRTQQEDSAVYLCATAVRETGELFFGEGSRLTVL.

Only a few counts were recorded for this clonotype. The chain couples TRBV2 to TRBJ2-3, with TRBD2 identical over 7 bases. This CDR3 has 12 residues. The V segment lost 10 bases and the J segment 4 bases; nucleotides outside the gene matches: 5. Germline V lookup: CDR1 SNHLY, CDR2 FYNNEI. The CDR3 DNA sequence: TGTGCCACCGGGGGAGGGGCAGATACGCAGTATTTT. As protein: CATGGGADTQYF.

The chain recombines TRBV28 with TRBJ1-3, with D possibly being TRBD1 (6 bases). CDR1 and CDR2 from the germline V gene are MDHEN and SYDVKM. This CDR3 has 15 amino acids. V was cut by 10 bases and J by 2 bases, with 18 bases left in between. In nucleotides, the CDR3 is TGTGCCACCTCGGGGGGCGGGGGCACTGGAAACACCATATATTTT. Its protein is CATSGGGGTGNTIYF.

This clonotype was picked up a small number of times. The chain recombines TRBV7-6 with TRBJ2-1; D gene unclear. Trimming left V 2 bases short and J 9 bases short, with 8 bases between. The CDR3 covers 12 residues. Germline values: CDR1 SGHVS, CDR2 FNYEAQ. In DNA form, the CDR3 reads TGTGCCAGCAGCTTACTTTTTAGTGAGCAGTTCTTC. Residues: CASSLLFSEQFF. Complete variable domain (other parts from reference TRBV7-6 and TRBJ2-1): GAGVSQSPRYKVTKRGQDVALRCDPISGHVSLYWYRQALGQGPEFLTYFNYEAQQDKSGLPNDRFSAERPEGSISTLTIQRTEQRDSAMYRCASSLLFSEQFFGPGTRLTVL.

This clonotype was found many times. The V gene is TRBV5-1, the J gene TRBJ2-7, with TRBD2 matching over 9 bases. This CDR3 spans 15 amino acids. CDR1 is SGHRS and CDR2 is YFSETQ in the germline V gene. Unmatched junction bases numbered 8, after V lost 4 bases and J lost 3 bases. Written as DNA, the CDR3 is TGCGCCAGCAGCGCCGGACTAGCGACCTTCTACGAGCAGTACTTC. It specifies CASSAGLATFYEQYF.

This clonotype was counted ten times or more. This chain uses TRBV7-9 with TRBJ2-1; 11 nucleotides line up with TRBD2. This CDR3 comprises 15 residues. J gave up 6 bases and V 4 bases, and 5 bases lay outside the gene matches. The V gene's germline CDR1 is SEHNR and CDR2 FQNEAQ (reference sequence). CDR3 amino acids: CASSSMGLAANEQFF. The CDR3 nucleotides are TGTGCCAGCAGCTCCATGGGACTAGCGGCCAATGAGCAGTTCTTC.

This clonotype has more than one count but fewer than ten. The chain carries TRBV24-1 and TRBJ2-7; D remains ambiguous. CDR3 length equals 14 residues. Per the germline V gene, CDR1 is KGHDR and CDR2 is SFDVKD. V shed 7 bases and J shed 0 bases, with 12 bases lying between them. The chain's CDR3 is CATSPFAGSYEQYV. In nucleotides, the CDR3 is TGTGCCACCAGCCCTTTCGCAGGCTCCTACGAGCAGTACGTC.

This clonotype was seen many times. The genes are TRBV6-5 and TRBJ1-1, with D possibly being TRBD1 (5 bases). CDR3 length: 16 amino acids. Germline V gene lookup returns CDR1 MNHEY and CDR2 SVGAGI. Trimming removed 6 bases at V and 4 bases at J, with 21 bases between. CDR3 region: CASSLGVDLTGTEAFF. CDR3 nucleotides: TGTGCCAGCAGCCTAGGGGTGGATCTCACGGGCACTGAAGCTTTCTTT.

This clonotype was detected a few times. The chain has TRBV6-1 and TRBJ2-7; D is possibly TRBD1 (5 bases). This CDR3 spans 11 amino acids. Germline V lookup: CDR1 MNHNS, CDR2 SASEGT. The CDR3 sequence: CATQQAYEQYF. For the CDR3, the DNA is TGTGCTACGCAACAGGCCTACGAGCAGTACTTC.

This clonotype has just a few counts. The chain couples TRBV9 to TRBJ1-1; possibly TRBD1 for D (5 bases). The germline CDR1 and CDR2 sequences are SGDLS and YYNGEE. Trimming pared 0 bases from V and 0 bases from J, leaving 9 bases between. The CDR3 is 15 amino acids. Here the CDR3 reads CASSVAGLLNTEAFF. The CDR3, as DNA: TGTGCCAGCAGCGTAGCGGGGCTTTTGAACACTGAAGCTTTCTTT.

This clonotype appeared many times. This rearrangement joins TRBV7-2 to TRBJ1-5; D remains unclear. Trimming stripped 4 bases from V and 2 bases from J, with 9 bases between. The CDR3 has 14 residues. Germline lookup yields CDR1 SGHTA and CDR2 FQGNSA. The CDR3 is CASSSDGRNQPQHF. DNA of the CDR3: TGTGCCAGCAGCTCGGACGGGCGCAATCAGCCCCAGCATTTT.

The chain is built from TRBV20-1 and TRBJ1-5; D is perhaps TRBD1 (6 bases). The length of the CDR3 is 17 residues. Germline CDR1 and CDR2: DFQATT and SNEGSKA (reference sequence). With 5 bases removed from V and 3 bases from J, the gap between germline ends came to 23 bases. As DNA, the CDR3 is TGCAGTGCTTCCCCCTCGTTTGGGGGCTATGCCAATCAGCCCCAGCATTTT. Translation: CSASPSFGGYANQPQHF.

The chain employs TRBV7-2 and TRBJ1-2; weak D call: TRBD1 (5 bases). In germline, CDR1 is SGHTA, CDR2 FQGNSA. The CDR3 sequence is 14 residues long. The germline V and J ends were trimmed by 1 base and 2 bases, with 8 bases remaining between them. The CDR3 sequence: CASSLDGGNYGYTF. Written as DNA, the CDR3 is TGTGCCAGCAGCTTAGATGGGGGAAACTATGGCTACACCTTC.